This TCR beta chain was profiled in a study of OX40 agonist ivuxolimab in advanced cancers. Turning to the overall study: Ivuxolimab was an agonistic, fully human IgG2 monoclonal antibody directed against OX40 (CD134), a costimulatory receptor. The point of sequencing TCRbeta in the periphery was to test whether ivuxolimab changed TCR sequence diversity and drove clonal T-cell expansion. The monotherapy dose-escalation portion (N ≈ 50 patients) of the phase I ivuxolimab trial is reported in the paper. Of the approximately 53 patients in dose escalation, approximately 20 had hepatocellular carcinoma, roughly 15 had melanoma, 9 had renal cell carcinoma and 9 had head and neck cancer. The dose-escalation cohort was almost 85% male with a mean age of roughly 62 years, ranging from roughly 20 to 80. Patients were allowed to have had prior anti-PD-1, anti-PD-L1 or anti-CTLA-4 therapy, and 40% to 45% of the dose-escalation patients had previously received checkpoint inhibitors. Intravenous ivuxolimab was administered to patients every 2 weeks at six dose levels: 0.01, 0.1, 0.3, 1.5, 3 and 10 mg/kg. Three dose-escalation patients achieved partial responses, one with hepatocellular carcinoma and two with cutaneous melanoma.

Including the terminal cysteine and phenylalanine, the CDR3 comprises 14 residues. Only the CDR3 DNA is retained, 42 bases long and in frame from the first base. CDR1 and CDR2, per the germline V gene (reference sequence), are GTSNPN and SVGIG. V sheds 0 bases and J sheds 4 bases, leaving 12 bases between their ends. Paper-wide results and their limitations: After ivuxolimab, more expanded clones were found on average in CD8+ T cells than in CD4+ T cells. In the 0.1-3.0 mg/kg groups, partial responders had among the lowest normalized peripheral clonal expansion, particularly in CD8+ T cells. The antigen specificity of the peripheral T cells that underwent clonal expansion was not determined. At doses of 0.1 to 3.0 mg/kg, clonal expansion of both CD4+ and CD8+ blood T cells was observed from baseline to week 6. Low levels of normalized T-cell clonal expansion were also seen in some patients who did not respond.

Patients with a history of autoimmune disease or receiving systemic immunosuppression were excluded from the trial. Peripheral blood for TCR sequencing was collected from all dose cohorts at baseline, on cycle 4 day 1, and on cycle 7 day 1. Samples were obtained from an open-label, multicenter, first-in-human phase I dose-escalation trial of ivuxolimab. Adults with locally advanced or metastatic melanoma, renal cell, hepatocellular, or head and neck squamous cell carcinoma were enrolled in the trial. Before TCR sequencing, CD4+ T cells and CD8+ T cells from peripheral blood were sorted into separate populations. About this clone itself: Its antigen target is currently unknown. Nothing much larger sits one base from this clone, and base qualities are not available.

Genomic DNA was isolated from the sorted cells so that the TCRbeta CDR3 region could be sequenced. The immunoSEQ Assay was used for sequencing of TCRbeta CDR3 regions. This is the immuneACCESS table as TCRdb keeps it, with only in-frame sequences that have V and J called. A part of the clones is gone; compared with another copy, unresolved V genes explain less than half, and the rest is unexplained. Here the sample has approximately 59,000 clones; about 85% occur a single time. 3% to 4.5% of the sample lies in the top ten. The receptor chain draws on TRBV30 and TRBJ1-2; too little of a D gene remains to name it. The input for sequencing was CD4+ or CD8+ T cells sorted from blood, taken in a trial of the OX40 agonist ivuxolimab. The sequence came from an adult with an advanced solid tumor such as melanoma, head and neck, liver or kidney cancer. DNA sequence: TGTGCCTGGAGTGTAGGAGGGCTCGCCTATGGCTACACCTTC. This is translated as CAWSVGGLAYGYTF.